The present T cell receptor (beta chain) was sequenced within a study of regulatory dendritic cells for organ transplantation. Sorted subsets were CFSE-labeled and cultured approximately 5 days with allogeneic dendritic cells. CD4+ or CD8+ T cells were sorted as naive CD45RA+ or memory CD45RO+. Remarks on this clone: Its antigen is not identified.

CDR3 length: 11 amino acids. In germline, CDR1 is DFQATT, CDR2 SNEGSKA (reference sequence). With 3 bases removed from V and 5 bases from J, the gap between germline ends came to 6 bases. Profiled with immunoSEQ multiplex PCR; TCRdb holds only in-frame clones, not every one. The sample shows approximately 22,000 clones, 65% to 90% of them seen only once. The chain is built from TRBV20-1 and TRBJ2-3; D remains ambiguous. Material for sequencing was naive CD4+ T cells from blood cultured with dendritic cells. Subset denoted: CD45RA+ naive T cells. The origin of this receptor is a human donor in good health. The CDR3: CSASQRDTQYF. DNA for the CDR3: TGCAGTGCTAGTCAACGAGATACGCAGTATTTT.